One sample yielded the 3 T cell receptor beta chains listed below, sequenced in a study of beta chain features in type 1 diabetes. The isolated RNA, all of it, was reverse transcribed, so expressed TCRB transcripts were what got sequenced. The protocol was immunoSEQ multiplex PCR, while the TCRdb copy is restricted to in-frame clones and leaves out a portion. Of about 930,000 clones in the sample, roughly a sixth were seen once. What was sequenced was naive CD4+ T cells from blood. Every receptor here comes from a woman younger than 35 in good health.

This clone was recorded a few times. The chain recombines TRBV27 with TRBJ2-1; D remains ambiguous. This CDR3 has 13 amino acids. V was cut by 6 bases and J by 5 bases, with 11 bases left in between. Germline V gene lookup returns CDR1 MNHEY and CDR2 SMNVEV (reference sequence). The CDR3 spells CASSISYHNEQFF. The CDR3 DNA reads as TGTGCCAGCAGCATTAGTTACCACAATGAGCAGTTCTTC.

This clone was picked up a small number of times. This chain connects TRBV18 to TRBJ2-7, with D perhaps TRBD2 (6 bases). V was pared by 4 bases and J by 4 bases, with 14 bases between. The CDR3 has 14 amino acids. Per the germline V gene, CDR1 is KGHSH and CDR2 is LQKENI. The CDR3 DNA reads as TGTGCCAGCTCACGGGACTCGACCGGGTACGAGCAGTACTTC. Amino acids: CASSRDSTGYEQYF.

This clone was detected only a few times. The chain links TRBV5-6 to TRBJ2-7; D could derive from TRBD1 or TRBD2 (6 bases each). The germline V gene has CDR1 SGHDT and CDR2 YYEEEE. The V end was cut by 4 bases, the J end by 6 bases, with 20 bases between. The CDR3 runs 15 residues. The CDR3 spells CASSIFHRDSGEQYF. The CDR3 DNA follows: TGTGCCAGCAGCATATTCCACAGGGACTCTGGCGAGCAGTACTTC.